The text below deals with one T cell receptor beta chain. Its antigen is as yet unknown. The CDR3 extends over 13 amino acids. Deletions cut 4 bases from V and 5 bases from J, with 8 bases between. Germline assignment: CDR1 LNHNV and CDR2 YYDKDF (reference sequence). Each CDR3 protein gets one entry after TCRdb re-called the RT-PCR reads with MiXCR. Of roughly 760,000 distinct CDR3 sequences detected, 21% appear once; the ten largest clones hold 10%. The data derive from a study of response to subunit inactivated influenza vaccine. Study findings and constraints: That few new T cells are recruited by each seasonal influenza vaccination was the authors' suggestion.

This sequence joins TRBV15 and TRBJ1-4; the D gene is possibly TRBD1 (5 bases). The specimen comprised PBMCs from blood, sampled approximately 5 days after vaccination. The source of this sequence is a man in his forties or fifties who received an inactivated influenza vaccine. The CDR3 nucleotides read TGTGCCACCAGCAACGGGGCAAATGAAAAACTGTTTTTT. Protein: CATSNGANEKLFF.